What follows are 20 T cell receptor beta chains derived from one specimen sequenced in a study of shared clonotypes between healthy human individuals. The protocol was immunoSEQ multiplex PCR, while the TCRdb copy is restricted to in-frame clones and leaves out a portion. The sample lists around 510,000 clones, around 76% occurring once. The sequenced sample consisted of PBMCs. These receptors all come from a woman in her thirties or forties in good health. Some clones in this sample may be carry-over from other donors' samples.

This clone turned up a few times. The sample contains more than one DNA sequence encoding this CDR3. This chain connects TRBV2 to TRBJ2-4, with 10 bases lining up with TRBD2. J lost 8 bases, V lost 6 bases, and 10 bases had no gene match. The CDR3 is 15 amino acids. The germline CDR1 and CDR2 sequences are SNHLY and FYNNEI. The CDR3 coding sequence is TGTGCCAGCAGAGGGACTAGCGAAGCCCATTACATTCAGTACTTC. Its translation: CASRGTSEAHYIQYF.

This clone was seen ten or more times. This specimen includes other DNA sequences encoding the same CDR3. The chain couples TRBV30 to TRBJ1-1; D unclear. This CDR3 is 12 amino acids long. Per the germline V gene, CDR1 is GTSNPN and CDR2 is SVGIG (reference sequence). The V end was cut by 5 bases, the J end by 1 base, with 8 bases between. This CDR3 reads CAWGPGNTEAFF. In nucleotides, the CDR3 is TGTGCCTGGGGCCCAGGGAACACTGAAGCTTTCTTT.

This CDR3 reads CASSFAGAGYNEQFF. The CDR3 coding sequence is TGTGCCAGCAGTTTTGCGGGAGCAGGCTACAATGAGCAGTTCTTC. The chain combines TRBV27 with TRBJ2-1; 7 bases are shared with TRBD2. CDR1 and CDR2 (germline): MNHEY, SMNVEV (reference sequence). V shed 3 bases and J 3 bases; nucleotides not matched to a gene: 5. CDR3 size: 15 residues.

J is TRBJ1-5 and V is TRBV18, with 7 positions matching TRBD1. Germline loops: CDR1 KGHSH, CDR2 LQKENI. J lost 5 bases, V lost 2 bases, and 6 bases had no gene match. This CDR3 spans 15 amino acids. The CDR3, as DNA: TGTGCCAGCTCACCAGAGACAGGGCGGGATCAGCCCCAGCATTTT. It translates to CASSPETGRDQPQHF.

This chain connects TRBV27 to TRBJ1-2, with 7 bases fitting TRBD1. V dropped 3 bases and J dropped 8; count of bases not matched to a gene: 12. This CDR3 comprises 15 residues. The germline V gene has CDR1 MNHEY and CDR2 SMNVEV (reference sequence). CDR3 region: CASSFRQQGMKGYTF. DNA for the CDR3: TGTGCCAGCAGTTTCCGCCAACAGGGGATGAAGGGCTACACCTTC.

The V call is TRBV7-9, the J call TRBJ2-1, with 11 bases matching TRBD1. J gave up 4 bases and V 5 bases, and 4 bases lay outside the gene matches. Looked up from germline, CDR1 is SEHNR and CDR2 is FQNEAQ (reference sequence). This CDR3 has 15 residues. CDR3 sequence reads: CASSPGQGEYNEQFF. The CDR3, as DNA: TGTGCCAGCAGCCCGGGACAGGGGGAATACAATGAGCAGTTCTTC.

The J gene is TRBJ1-1, the V gene TRBV28; D gene uncertain. The V gene lost 4 bases and the J gene lost 0 bases, with 9 bases spanning the gap. Germline assignment: CDR1 MDHEN and CDR2 SYDVKM. The CDR3 extends over 14 amino acids. The CDR3 spells CASSSPAMNTEAFF. The CDR3 DNA reads as TGTGCCAGCAGTTCCCCAGCAATGAACACTGAAGCTTTCTTT.

The genes are TRBV20-1 and TRBJ2-7; D unresolved. Per germline, CDR1 DFQATT and CDR2 SNEGSKA (reference sequence). V was shortened by 0 bases and J by 9 bases, with 9 bases between the two germline ends. The CDR3 runs 11 residues. CDR3 amino acids: CSARDSRRQYF. The CDR3 DNA is TGCAGTGCTAGAGATAGTCGGCGGCAGTACTTC.

This clone was seen a single time. The CDR3 DNA reads as TGTGCCAGCAGCTTAGAGGGGGTTCCCTACAATGAGCAGTTCTTC. It codes for CASSLEGVPYNEQFF. The chain recombines TRBV13 with TRBJ2-1; a weak D match, TRBD1 (6 bases). V was pared by 1 base and J by 2 bases, with 9 bases between. CDR1 and CDR2 from the germline V gene are PRHDT and FYEKMQ (reference sequence). The CDR3 has 15 residues. Complete variable domain (other parts from reference TRBV13 and TRBJ2-1): AAGVIQSPRHLIKEKRETATLKCYPIPRHDTVYWYQQGPGQDPQFLISFYEKMQSDKGSIPDRFSAQQFSDYHSELNMSSLELGDSALYFCASSLEGVPYNEQFFGPGTRLTVL.

The chain couples TRBV18 to TRBJ1-4; D might be TRBD1 (6 bases). V shed 5 bases and J shed 8 bases, with 12 bases lying between them. The germline gives CDR1 KGHSH, CDR2 LQKENI. This CDR3 comprises 13 residues. CDR3 sequence: CASSRDKREKLFF. Here the CDR3 DNA reads TGTGCCAGCTCAAGGGACAAACGCGAAAAACTGTTTTTT.

The chain is built from TRBV28 and TRBJ1-1; a possible D gene is TRBD1 (5 bases). Germline values: CDR1 MDHEN, CDR2 SYDVKM. CDR3 length: 15 amino acids. Trimming took 4 bases from V and 1 from J, leaving 13 bases between them. CDR3 sequence: CASSSPRQKNTEAFF. CDR3 DNA sequence: TGTGCCAGCAGTTCCCCAAGACAGAAGAACACTGAAGCTTTCTTT.

The chain uses TRBV7-6 and TRBJ2-5; 12 nucleotides match TRBD2. With V trimmed by 5 bases and J by 4 bases, 2 bases remained unmatched. Looked up from germline, CDR1 is SGHVS and CDR2 is FNYEAQ. This CDR3 spans 14 amino acids. In DNA, the CDR3 is TGTGCCAGCAGCAGACTAGCGGGAGTAGAGACCCAGTACTTC. It encodes CASSRLAGVETQYF.

The chain is built from TRBV9 and TRBJ2-1, with D possibly TRBD2 on 7 matching bases. The CDR3 spans 15 residues. The ends were cut back, 3 bases at V and 4 bases at J, with 14 bases in the middle. Germline lookup yields CDR1 SGDLS and CDR2 YYNGEE. The CDR3 DNA reads TGTGCCAGCAGCGCCAGCGGGACATCATACAATGAGCAGTTCTTC. Protein sequence: CASSASGTSYNEQFF.

The chain uses TRBV28 and TRBJ2-1; D is perhaps TRBD1 (6 bases). Germline CDR1 is MDHEN and CDR2 is SYDVKM. The germline V and J ends were trimmed by 5 bases and 12 bases, with 11 bases remaining between them. The CDR3 is 11 amino acids. The CDR3 DNA follows: TGTGCCAGCAGTGGTCGACAGGCGCAGTTCTTC. This translates into CASSGRQAQFF.

The chain's CDR3 is CASSLSGQALYGYTF. The CDR3 nucleotides are TGTGCCAGCAGTTTATCCGGGCAGGCCCTCTATGGCTACACCTTC. V gene TRBV27 combines with J gene TRBJ1-2; D remains ambiguous. The V end lost 0 bases, the J end lost 4 bases, and 12 bases lay between the germline ends. CDR3 length equals 15 residues. In germline, CDR1 is MNHEY, CDR2 SMNVEV (reference sequence).

J is TRBJ2-1 and V is TRBV18; the D gene is possibly TRBD1 (6 bases). Trimming pared 4 bases from V and 8 bases from J, leaving 15 bases between. The CDR3 loop spans 14 amino acids. Per germline, CDR1 KGHSH and CDR2 LQKENI. The CDR3, as DNA: TGTGCCAGCTCACGAAACGTACAGGGTTATGAGCAGTTCTTC. Translation: CASSRNVQGYEQFF.

This clone came up once. DNA for the CDR3: TGTGCCAGCGCCCGTACGCTCACCGGGGAGCTGTTTTTT. It is translated as CASARTLTGELFF. The chain couples TRBV7-3 to TRBJ2-2; D is ambiguous. Germline values: CDR1 SGHTA, CDR2 FQGTGA. The CDR3 sequence is 13 residues long. The V and J ends lost 8 bases and 4 bases respectively, with 11 bases between them.

Worth noting for this clone: The sample has other DNA sequences that encode this CDR3 too. The chain uses TRBV5-1 and TRBJ2-5, with a weak D call TRBD1 (6 bases). Trimming pared 0 bases from V and 1 base from J, leaving 7 bases between. Germline loops: CDR1 SGHRS, CDR2 YFSETQ. The CDR3 spans 14 residues. CDR3 DNA: TGCGCCAGCAGCTTGGGGACAGCCCAAGAGACCCAGTACTTC. Its protein is CASSLGTAQETQYF.

This clone was picked up a small number of times. The rearrangement links TRBV30 to TRBJ1-1; D is undetermined. The CDR3 totals 12 residues. Germline-derived CDR1 and CDR2 are GTSNPN and SVGIG (reference sequence). With 2 bases removed from V and 4 bases from J, the gap between germline ends came to 8 bases. For the CDR3, the DNA is TGTGCCTGGAGTTTCAGAGCCACTGAAGCTTTCTTT. Amino acids: CAWSFRATEAFF.

The sample holds a few counts of this clone. The chain is built from TRBV2 and TRBJ2-3; 14 nucleotides match TRBD2. The CDR3 is 15 amino acids. Germline loops: CDR1 SNHLY, CDR2 FYNNEI. The junction had 8 bases not matched to a gene; V was cut back by 11 bases and J by 4 bases. In DNA, the CDR3 is TGTGCCGGCGCGGGGACTAGCGGGAGTGCAGATACGCAGTATTTT. It translates to CAGAGTSGSADTQYF.